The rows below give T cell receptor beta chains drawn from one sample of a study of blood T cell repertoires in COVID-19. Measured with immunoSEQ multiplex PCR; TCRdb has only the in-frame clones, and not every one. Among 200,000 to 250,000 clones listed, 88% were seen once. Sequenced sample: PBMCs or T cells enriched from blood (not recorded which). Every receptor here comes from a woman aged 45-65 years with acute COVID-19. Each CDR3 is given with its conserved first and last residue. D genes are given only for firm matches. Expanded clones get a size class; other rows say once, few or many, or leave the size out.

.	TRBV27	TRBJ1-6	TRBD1	TGTGCCAGCAGTTTGGCTGGACAGGGGCAATCACCCCTCCACTTT	CASSLAGQGQSPLHF
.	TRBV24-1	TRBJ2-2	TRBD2	TGTGCCACCAGTGACTCCCTGATTAGCGGGAGGGCCGTGAAACACACCGGGGAGCTGTTTTTT	CATSDSLISGRAVKHTGELFF
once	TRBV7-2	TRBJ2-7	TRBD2	TGTGCCAGCAGCTTAGATGCTAGCGGGATCTACGAGCAGTACTTC	CASSLDASGIYEQYF
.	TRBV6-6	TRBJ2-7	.	TGTGCCAGCGAGGACAGCCTTTCCTACGAGCAGTACTTC	CASEDSLSYEQYF
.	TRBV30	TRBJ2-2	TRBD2	TGTGCCTGGAGTAAGACTAGCGAAAGAAGGGAGCTGTTTTTT	CAWSKTSERRELFF
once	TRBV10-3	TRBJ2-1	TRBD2	TGTGCCATCAGGGGCGGGAGTTGGGACAATGAGCAGTTCTTC	CAIRGGSWDNEQFF
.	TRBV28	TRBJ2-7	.	TGTGCCAGCAGTTTTAGGGGTGCTCTCTCCTACGAGCAGTACTTC	CASSFRGALSYEQYF
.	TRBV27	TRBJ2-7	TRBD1	TGTGCCAGCAGTTTATCGGGACAGTTCTACGAGCAGTACTTC	CASSLSGQFYEQYF
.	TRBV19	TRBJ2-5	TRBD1	TGTGCCAGCCGACGGTGGGGCAGGGGGGAGACCCAGTACTTC	CASRRWGRGETQYF
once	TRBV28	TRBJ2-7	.	TGTGCCAGCAGTCCAACAGGGATACACGCCTCCTACGAGCAGTACTTC	CASSPTGIHASYEQYF
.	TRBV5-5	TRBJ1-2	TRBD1	TGTGCCAGCAGCCTCCGGGACAGGCCCTATGGCTACACCTTC	CASSLRDRPYGYTF
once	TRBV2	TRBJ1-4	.	TGTGCCAGCAACCTACAGGGCTCTAATGAAAAACTGTTTTTT	CASNLQGSNEKLFF
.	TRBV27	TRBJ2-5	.	TGTGCCAGCAGAGAAGCAGGGGTTGAGACCCAGTACTTC	CASREAGVETQYF
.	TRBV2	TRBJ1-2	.	TGTGCCAGCAGTGAAGCGAGCAACGCCTATGGCTACACCTTC	CASSEASNAYGYTF
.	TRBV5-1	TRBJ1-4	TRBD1	TGCGCCAGCAGCTCCACAGGGGACAATGAAAAACTGTTTTTT	CASSSTGDNEKLFF
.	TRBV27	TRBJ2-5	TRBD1	TGTGCCAGCAGTCGTCGGGACAGGGGACGGACCCAGTACTTC	CASSRRDRGRTQYF
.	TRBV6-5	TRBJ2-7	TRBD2	TGTGCCAGCCGGGGGGCCTACGAGCAGTACTTC	CASRGAYEQYF
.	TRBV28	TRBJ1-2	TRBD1	TGTGCCAGCAGGTGGACAGGGCGCGCCTATGGCTACACCTTC	CASRWTGRAYGYTF
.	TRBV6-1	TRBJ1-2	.	TGTGCCAGCAGTGAAGGGCAGGGTGGGAATGGCTACACCTTC	CASSEGQGGNGYTF
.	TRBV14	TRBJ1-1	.	TGTGCCAGCAGTCCCTTTTTGAACACTGAAGCTTTCTTT	CASSPFLNTEAFF